A selection of T cell receptor beta chains follows, all from one sample in a study of blood T cells in healthy people across ages. TCRdb redid the calling of the 5' RACE reads with MiXCR, one entry per CDR3 protein. The sample includes about 1,500,000 distinct CDR3 sequences, roughly 30% of them seen just once. The sequencing sample was made of blood. These receptors originate from a woman younger than 45 in good health. CDR3s include the opening cysteine and the closing phenylalanine or tryptophan. A D gene is named only where the DNA matches it firmly.

v_call: TRBV10-3
d_call: TRBD2
cdr3_aa: CAIRALAGGPYEQYF

v_call: TRBV2
d_call: NA
cdr3_aa: CASSDLGASLYEQYF

v_call: TRBV9
d_call: TRBD1
cdr3_aa: CASSSDRGPQPQHF

v_call: TRBV6-2/TRBV6-3
d_call: TRBD2
cdr3_aa: CASSSSRGGLYEQYF

v_call: TRBV9
d_call: TRBD2
cdr3_aa: CASSQMSGGSSYNEQFF

v_call: TRBV7-2
d_call: NA
cdr3_aa: CASSLFEEAGEQFF

v_call: TRBV7-9
d_call: TRBD1
cdr3_aa: CASSPQGAGRETQYF

v_call: TRBV20-1
d_call: TRBD1
cdr3_aa: CSAGDRTNYGYTF

v_call: TRBV19
d_call: TRBD2
cdr3_aa: CASSRLAAANEQFF

v_call: TRBV18
d_call: NA
cdr3_aa: CASSPTERETQYF

v_call: TRBV2
d_call: TRBD2
cdr3_aa: CASRSTSGEGGTQYF

v_call: TRBV12-3/TRBV12-4
d_call: NA
cdr3_aa: CAGSLGSYGREQYF

v_call: TRBV12-3/TRBV12-4
d_call: TRBD2
cdr3_aa: CASSLARGGPSSYEQYF

v_call: TRBV20-1
d_call: TRBD2
cdr3_aa: CSARDPSSGTYEQYF

v_call: TRBV5-1
d_call: NA
cdr3_aa: CASSLGPSAVYNEQFF

v_call: TRBV12-3/TRBV12-4
d_call: NA
cdr3_aa: CASSSGQPGHQETQYF

v_call: TRBV2
d_call: NA
cdr3_aa: CASREDGYGYTF

v_call: TRBV29-1
d_call: TRBD2
cdr3_aa: CSVEVAGAVDTQYF

v_call: TRBV6-5
d_call: TRBD2
cdr3_aa: CASSYSIGSGGATDTQYF

v_call: TRBV7-2
d_call: NA
cdr3_aa: CASSLEVRGAGANVLTF

v_call: TRBV19
d_call: NA
cdr3_aa: CASIEGWTEAFF

v_call: TRBV5-1
d_call: TRBD2
cdr3_aa: CASSLAAGGGYQETQYF

v_call: TRBV28
d_call: NA
cdr3_aa: CASRPPLDAQYF

v_call: TRBV5-6
d_call: NA
cdr3_aa: CASSSVVVGTDTQYF

v_call: TRBV30
d_call: NA
cdr3_aa: CAYPRTGSGANVLTF

v_call: TRBV3-1
d_call: NA
cdr3_aa: CASSQVHSTDTQYF

v_call: TRBV5-1
d_call: NA
cdr3_aa: CASSLEGNGELPFTF

v_call: TRBV29-1
d_call: NA
cdr3_aa: CSVGLGGMNTEAFF

v_call: TRBV5-1
d_call: TRBD2
cdr3_aa: CASSLETSGGRDEQFF

v_call: TRBV18
d_call: TRBD2
cdr3_aa: CASSRGLAGGPTDTQYF

v_call: TRBV7-2
d_call: NA
cdr3_aa: CASASDRRETQYF

v_call: TRBV5-1
d_call: NA
cdr3_aa: CASSLIPGAYEQYF

v_call: TRBV7-2
d_call: NA
cdr3_aa: CASTFAGEQYF

v_call: TRBV29-1
d_call: TRBD1
cdr3_aa: CSVITGGQSSYNEQFF

v_call: TRBV20-1
d_call: NA
cdr3_aa: CSARPGDGNNEQYF

v_call: TRBV7-3
d_call: NA
cdr3_aa: CASSNSSGTGSGEQFF

v_call: TRBV10-3
d_call: TRBD1
cdr3_aa: CVISETGGAETQYF

v_call: TRBV27
d_call: TRBD2
cdr3_aa: CASSSLAGGRRCQETQYF

v_call: TRBV6-1
d_call: NA
cdr3_aa: CASRRQVNTEAFF

v_call: TRBV19
d_call: TRBD1
cdr3_aa: CASSTRTGESPLHF

v_call: TRBV14
d_call: NA
cdr3_aa: CASSQYLDSYEQYF

v_call: TRBV6-2/TRBV6-3
d_call: NA
cdr3_aa: CAGGPSWLLDEQFF

v_call: TRBV2
d_call: TRBD2
cdr3_aa: CARRLAGVETQFF

v_call: TRBV10-1
d_call: NA
cdr3_aa: CASSEAQGGTDTQYF

v_call: TRBV20-1
d_call: NA
cdr3_aa: CSATPRVTVLNTEAFF

v_call: TRBV3-1
d_call: NA
cdr3_aa: CASSQVSGGRGDTQYF

v_call: TRBV7-2
d_call: TRBD1
cdr3_aa: CASSSRDRVTLGEQYF

v_call: TRBV7-9
d_call: TRBD2
cdr3_aa: CASSLGGTSPEQYF

v_call: TRBV7-9
d_call: TRBD1
cdr3_aa: CASSSEQGTQYF

v_call: TRBV9
d_call: NA
cdr3_aa: CASSAYLEPYGYTF

v_call: TRBV5-1
d_call: NA
cdr3_aa: CASSLGLRDYEQYF

v_call: TRBV30
d_call: TRBD2
cdr3_aa: CAWREPGGYNEQFF

v_call: TRBV5-1
d_call: NA
cdr3_aa: CASSLVDYHYEQYF

v_call: TRBV5-1
d_call: TRBD1
cdr3_aa: CASSSHRGQAEAFF